A selection of T cell receptor beta chains follows, all from one sample in a study of shared T cell receptors in the human thymus. Sequencing used immunoSEQ multiplex PCR; TCRdb keeps in-frame clones, though not all of them. The table lists 600,000 or so clones, over 75% of them singletons. These sequences were also reported in another study, on human thymus T cells.

Source material: thymocytes. These receptors were taken from a boy under two years old with a congenital heart defect. Both conserved end residues are part of each CDR3. Each record gives: clone size, D gene, V gene, J gene, CDR3 DNA, CDR3 protein. The D gene is left open where the match is weak. Not all rows give a size; the values are once, few, many and, for expanded clones, a class.

abundance: NA
d_gene: TRBD1
v_gene: TRBV6-5
j_gene: TRBJ2-2
CDR3nt: TGTGCCAGCCGGGACAGGGACACCGGGGAGCTGTTTTTT
CDR3aa: CASRDRDTGELFF

abundance: NA
d_gene: TRBD2
v_gene: TRBV4-3
j_gene: TRBJ2-1
CDR3nt: TGCGCCAGCAGCCCGGGAGGGGGTGCGGCGGGTGGAATGTTTGGGTACAATGAGCAGTTCTTC
CDR3aa: CASSPGGGAAGGMFGYNEQFF

abundance: NA
d_gene: NA
v_gene: TRBV19
j_gene: TRBJ2-2
CDR3nt: TGTGCCAGTAGTCCCCGGCAGGTGGAGAACACCGGGGAGCTGTTTTTT
CDR3aa: CASSPRQVENTGELFF

abundance: NA
d_gene: TRBD2
v_gene: TRBV11-3
j_gene: TRBJ2-2
CDR3nt: TGTGCCAGCAGCCCAACGGGGGGGACCGGGGAGCTGTTTTTT
CDR3aa: CASSPTGGTGELFF

abundance: once
d_gene: TRBD1
v_gene: TRBV28
j_gene: TRBJ1-5
CDR3nt: TGTGCCAGCAGTCTGCGCCCTTGGACAGGGGGCAGTCAGCCCCAGCATTTT
CDR3aa: CASSLRPWTGGSQPQHF

abundance: NA
d_gene: TRBD2
v_gene: TRBV6-5
j_gene: TRBJ2-1
CDR3nt: TGTGCCAGCAGTTACTCCAGCGGGAAGCTCGATGAGCAGTTCTTC
CDR3aa: CASSYSSGKLDEQFF

abundance: once
d_gene: NA
v_gene: TRBV7-2
j_gene: TRBJ2-3
CDR3nt: TGTGCCAGCAGCTTAAAACTCACAGATACGCAGTATTTT
CDR3aa: CASSLKLTDTQYF

abundance: once
d_gene: TRBD1
v_gene: TRBV30
j_gene: TRBJ1-5
CDR3nt: TGTGCCTACTCACGACAGGGTAACAATCAGCCCCAGCATTTT
CDR3aa: CAYSRQGNNQPQHF

abundance: NA
d_gene: TRBD1
v_gene: TRBV15
j_gene: TRBJ2-7
CDR3nt: TGTGCCACCCTGGACAGGGACAACTACGAGCAGTACTTC
CDR3aa: CATLDRDNYEQYF

abundance: few
d_gene: NA
v_gene: TRBV28
j_gene: TRBJ1-3
CDR3nt: TGTGCCAGCAGTTTTTTAATTTCTGGAAACACCATATATTTT
CDR3aa: CASSFLISGNTIYF

abundance: NA
d_gene: NA
v_gene: TRBV6-5
j_gene: TRBJ1-4
CDR3nt: TGTGCCAGCAGTAAGCAGGGTCCTAACGGAGAAAAACTGTTTTTT
CDR3aa: CASSKQGPNGEKLFF

abundance: NA
d_gene: TRBD1
v_gene: TRBV4-3
j_gene: TRBJ2-5
CDR3nt: TGCGCCAGCAGCCAAGGAATACAGGGGCTGGGGGAGACCCAGTACTTC
CDR3aa: CASSQGIQGLGETQYF

abundance: few
d_gene: NA
v_gene: TRBV10-3
j_gene: TRBJ1-3
CDR3nt: TGTGCCATCAGTGTTTCCTCGGGACACGGAAACACCATATATTTT
CDR3aa: CAISVSSGHGNTIYF

abundance: NA
d_gene: TRBD1
v_gene: TRBV2
j_gene: TRBJ2-7
CDR3nt: TGTGCCAGCAGTGATTGGGTGGGGAACAGGGGTGGCTACGAGCAGTACTTC
CDR3aa: CASSDWVGNRGGYEQYF

abundance: NA
d_gene: NA
v_gene: TRBV28
j_gene: TRBJ2-1
CDR3nt: TGTGCCAGCACCACTCGTCGACTGTCCCTCCTGAACAATGAGCAGTTCTTC
CDR3aa: CASTTRRLSLLNNEQFF

abundance: NA
d_gene: NA
v_gene: TRBV2
j_gene: TRBJ2-1
CDR3nt: TGTGCCAGCAGTGGAATGGGGGGAAGTGAGCAGTTCTTC
CDR3aa: CASSGMGGSEQFF

abundance: NA
d_gene: TRBD2
v_gene: TRBV28
j_gene: TRBJ2-1
CDR3nt: TGTGCCAGCAGCCGTCCCGGACATCGTCTCGGACTAGCGGGCTACTTAACCTACAATGAGCAGTTCTTC
CDR3aa: CASSRPGHRLGLAGYLTYNEQFF

abundance: NA
d_gene: TRBD1
v_gene: TRBV5-6
j_gene: TRBJ1-6
CDR3nt: TGTGCCAGCAGCGAATCCGGGACAGGAGGTTATAATTCACCCCTCCACTTT
CDR3aa: CASSESGTGGYNSPLHF

abundance: NA
d_gene: NA
v_gene: TRBV19
j_gene: TRBJ2-3
CDR3nt: TGTGCCAGTAGCATTAGGGGTACGCAGTATTTT
CDR3aa: CASSIRGTQYF

abundance: NA
d_gene: NA
v_gene: TRBV27
j_gene: TRBJ1-3
CDR3nt: TGTGCCAGCAGTCGACAAAGGGGGATCTCTGGAAACACCATATATTTT
CDR3aa: CASSRQRGISGNTIYF

abundance: NA
d_gene: TRBD1
v_gene: TRBV27
j_gene: TRBJ2-7
CDR3nt: TGTGCCAGCAGCCGACACAGGGGAGTCCTCTTCCCTTACGAGCAGTACTTC
CDR3aa: CASSRHRGVLFPYEQYF

abundance: once
d_gene: NA
v_gene: TRBV10-1
j_gene: TRBJ2-3
CDR3nt: TGCGCCAGCAGTGCCGGGGGTTTGGGCACAGATACGCAGTATTTT
CDR3aa: CASSAGGLGTDTQYF

abundance: NA
d_gene: NA
v_gene: TRBV10-3
j_gene: TRBJ1-2
CDR3nt: TGTGCCATCAGCTACACCTCGGGGGACTATGGCTACACCTTC
CDR3aa: CAISYTSGDYGYTF

abundance: once
d_gene: NA
v_gene: TRBV21-1
j_gene: TRBJ2-2
CDR3nt: TGTGCCAGCAGCAAAGGAGCATACGCGAACACCGGGGAGCTGTTTTTT
CDR3aa: CASSKGAYANTGELFF

abundance: NA
d_gene: TRBD1
v_gene: TRBV7-2
j_gene: TRBJ2-3
CDR3nt: TGTGCCAGCAGCTCCACCCGGGACAGGGGGCTGTATTTT
CDR3aa: CASSSTRDRGLYF

abundance: once
d_gene: TRBD1
v_gene: TRBV19
j_gene: TRBJ1-5
CDR3nt: TGTGCCAGTACCCTGGGAACAGGGGGCAATCAGCCCCAGCATTTT
CDR3aa: CASTLGTGGNQPQHF

abundance: NA
d_gene: NA
v_gene: TRBV27
j_gene: TRBJ1-1
CDR3nt: TGTGCCAGCAGTTCGCCAGGGGACACTGAAGCTTTCTTT
CDR3aa: CASSSPGDTEAFF

abundance: once
d_gene: NA
v_gene: TRBV5-1
j_gene: TRBJ2-5
CDR3nt: TGCGCCAGCAGCCCCGGACAGAGGTTTAAAGAGACCCAGTACTTC
CDR3aa: CASSPGQRFKETQYF

abundance: once
d_gene: TRBD1
v_gene: TRBV5-6
j_gene: TRBJ1-1
CDR3nt: TGTGCCAGCAGCGTGACAGGGGGGGAAGCTTTCTTT
CDR3aa: CASSVTGGEAFF

abundance: NA
d_gene: TRBD2
v_gene: TRBV15
j_gene: TRBJ2-7
CDR3nt: TGTGCCACCAGCAGAGGCGGGACTAGCGGGCGGAGCTCCTACGAGCAGTACTTC
CDR3aa: CATSRGGTSGRSSYEQYF

abundance: NA
d_gene: TRBD1
v_gene: TRBV5-1
j_gene: TRBJ1-1
CDR3nt: TGCGCCAGCAGCTTGAGTGGGGACAGGAACACTGAAGCTTTCTTT
CDR3aa: CASSLSGDRNTEAFF

abundance: NA
d_gene: TRBD1
v_gene: TRBV2
j_gene: TRBJ2-7
CDR3nt: TGTGCCAGCAGTGACGGGGACAGGAAGCGCTACGAGCAGTACTTC
CDR3aa: CASSDGDRKRYEQYF

abundance: NA
d_gene: TRBD1
v_gene: TRBV7-9
j_gene: TRBJ1-5
CDR3nt: TGTGCCAGCAGCCTGGGGACAGGTAGAGGCAGCAATCAGCCCCAGCATTTT
CDR3aa: CASSLGTGRGSNQPQHF

abundance: once
d_gene: TRBD1
v_gene: TRBV19
j_gene: TRBJ1-5
CDR3nt: TGTGCCAGTAAACCCGGGACAGGGAACGATCAGCCCCAGCATTTT
CDR3aa: CASKPGTGNDQPQHF

abundance: once
d_gene: NA
v_gene: TRBV14
j_gene: TRBJ2-3
CDR3nt: TGTGCCAGCAGCCAAGATTGGGGAACAGGGCCTAGCACAGATACGCAGTATTTT
CDR3aa: CASSQDWGTGPSTDTQYF

abundance: NA
d_gene: TRBD1
v_gene: TRBV28
j_gene: TRBJ2-7
CDR3nt: TGTGCCAGCAGCCTCAGGGGGCCCTCCTACGAGCAGTACTTC
CDR3aa: CASSLRGPSYEQYF

abundance: NA
d_gene: TRBD2
v_gene: TRBV18
j_gene: TRBJ2-5
CDR3nt: TGTGCCAGCTCACCAACTCAGGGGGAGGCTAGCGGGGGCCAAGAGACCCAGTACTTC
CDR3aa: CASSPTQGEASGGQETQYF

abundance: NA
d_gene: TRBD1
v_gene: TRBV7-6
j_gene: TRBJ1-1
CDR3nt: TGTGCCAGCAGCCTCCGGGACAGGGACACTGAAGCTTTCTTT
CDR3aa: CASSLRDRDTEAFF

abundance: NA
d_gene: TRBD2
v_gene: TRBV14
j_gene: TRBJ2-1
CDR3nt: TGTGCCAGCAGCCGACTAGCGGGAGGGGGTTCGCCGGATGAGCAGTTCTTC
CDR3aa: CASSRLAGGGSPDEQFF

abundance: NA
d_gene: TRBD1
v_gene: TRBV12-5
j_gene: TRBJ1-1
CDR3nt: TGTGCTAGTGGTTCCAGGGGGCCGGTAACTGAAGCTTTCTTT
CDR3aa: CASGSRGPVTEAFF

abundance: NA
d_gene: NA
v_gene: TRBV11-2
j_gene: TRBJ2-5
CDR3nt: TGTGCCAGCAGCTTAGAAGCCACGGAGGCCCAGTACTTC
CDR3aa: CASSLEATEAQYF

abundance: NA
d_gene: TRBD1
v_gene: TRBV2
j_gene: TRBJ2-6
CDR3nt: TGTGCCAGCAGGTGGGACAGGGAGAAACCTGGGGCCAACGTCCTGACTTTC
CDR3aa: CASRWDREKPGANVLTF

abundance: once
d_gene: NA
v_gene: TRBV28
j_gene: TRBJ1-1
CDR3nt: TGTGCCAGCAGTTTCTTCAGGGAGGGGACTTCGAACACTGAAGCTTTCTTT
CDR3aa: CASSFFREGTSNTEAFF

abundance: NA
d_gene: NA
v_gene: TRBV28
j_gene: TRBJ1-4
CDR3nt: TGTGCCAGCAACATAGGGCAGGGGACGCCTAATGAAAAACTGTTTTTT
CDR3aa: CASNIGQGTPNEKLFF

abundance: NA
d_gene: NA
v_gene: TRBV10-2
j_gene: TRBJ1-6
CDR3nt: TGCGCCAGCAGTGGGCCCCGGACAAACTCCTATAATTCACCCCTCCACTTT
CDR3aa: CASSGPRTNSYNSPLHF

abundance: NA
d_gene: NA
v_gene: TRBV9
j_gene: TRBJ2-3
CDR3nt: TGTGCCAGCAGCGCCCGACAGAGGTCAGATACGCAGTATTTT
CDR3aa: CASSARQRSDTQYF

abundance: NA
d_gene: NA
v_gene: TRBV29-1
j_gene: TRBJ2-3
CDR3nt: TGCAGCGGGTTTCGGGGGAAGAGCACAGATACGCAGTATTTT
CDR3aa: CSGFRGKSTDTQYF

abundance: NA
d_gene: TRBD1
v_gene: TRBV28
j_gene: TRBJ1-5
CDR3nt: TGTGCCAGCAGCCCCCGGGACAGGAGTTCTAATCAGCCCCAGCATTTT
CDR3aa: CASSPRDRSSNQPQHF

abundance: NA
d_gene: TRBD2
v_gene: TRBV4-3
j_gene: TRBJ2-7
CDR3nt: TGCGCCAGCAGCCAAGACTATATAGCCAGGACTAGCGCCTACGAGCAGTACTTC
CDR3aa: CASSQDYIARTSAYEQYF

abundance: NA
d_gene: NA
v_gene: TRBV14
j_gene: TRBJ1-6
CDR3nt: TGTGCCAGCAGCCAAGAGATTCGCCGTGGGGGGGCAGTATCCTATAATTCACCCCTCCACTTT
CDR3aa: CASSQEIRRGGAVSYNSPLHF

abundance: NA
d_gene: NA
v_gene: TRBV6-4
j_gene: TRBJ1-6
CDR3nt: TGTGCCAGCAGTGACTCGATGGGCTTCGATTCACCCCTCCACTTT
CDR3aa: CASSDSMGFDSPLHF